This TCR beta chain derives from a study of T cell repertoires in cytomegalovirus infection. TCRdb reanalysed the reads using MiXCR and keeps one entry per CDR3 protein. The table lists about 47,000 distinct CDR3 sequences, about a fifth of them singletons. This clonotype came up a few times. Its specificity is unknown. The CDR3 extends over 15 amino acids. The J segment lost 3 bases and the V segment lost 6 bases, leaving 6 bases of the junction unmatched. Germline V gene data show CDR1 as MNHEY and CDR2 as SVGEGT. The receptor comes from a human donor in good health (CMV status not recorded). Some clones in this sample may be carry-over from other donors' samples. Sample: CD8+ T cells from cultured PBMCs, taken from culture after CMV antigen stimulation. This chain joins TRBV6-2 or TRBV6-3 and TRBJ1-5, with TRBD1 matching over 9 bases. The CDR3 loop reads CASSQTGGNNQPQHF. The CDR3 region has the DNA TGTGCCAGCAGCCAGACAGGGGGAAACAATCAGCCCCAGCATTTT.